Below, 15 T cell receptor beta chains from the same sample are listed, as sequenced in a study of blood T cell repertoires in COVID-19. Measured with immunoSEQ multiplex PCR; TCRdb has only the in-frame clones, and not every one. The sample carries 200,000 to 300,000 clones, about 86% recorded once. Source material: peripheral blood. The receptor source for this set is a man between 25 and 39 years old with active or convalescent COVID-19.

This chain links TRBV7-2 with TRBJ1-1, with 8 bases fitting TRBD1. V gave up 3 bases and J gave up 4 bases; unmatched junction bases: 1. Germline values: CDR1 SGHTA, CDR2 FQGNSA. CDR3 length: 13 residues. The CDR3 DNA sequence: TGTGCCAGCAGCTTGGACAGGGTCACTGAAGCTTTCTTT. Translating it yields CASSLDRVTEAFF.

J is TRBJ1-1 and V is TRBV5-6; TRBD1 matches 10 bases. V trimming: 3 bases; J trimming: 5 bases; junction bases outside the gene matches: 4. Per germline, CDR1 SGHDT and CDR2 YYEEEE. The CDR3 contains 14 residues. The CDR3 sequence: CASSWDRGDTEAFF. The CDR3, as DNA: TGTGCCAGCAGCTGGGACAGGGGCGATACTGAAGCTTTCTTT.

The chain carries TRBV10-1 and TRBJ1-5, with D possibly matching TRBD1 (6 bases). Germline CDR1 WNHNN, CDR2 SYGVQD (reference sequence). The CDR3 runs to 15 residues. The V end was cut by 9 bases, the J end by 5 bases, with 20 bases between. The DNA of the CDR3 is TGCGCCAGTCATCCCGGGGGGCAACCGGATCAGCCCCAGCATTTT. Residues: CASHPGGQPDQPQHF.

CDR3 sequence (DNA): TGCAGTGCTAGTGATACTGGTTTGAGCTCCTATAATTCACCCCTCCACTTT. Its translation: CSASDTGLSSYNSPLHF. The genes are TRBV20-1 and TRBJ1-6; D is ambiguous. Germline values: CDR1 DFQATT, CDR2 SNEGSKA (reference sequence). Trimming took off 3 bases at V and 0 bases at J, with 15 bases between the two ends. The CDR3 consists of 17 residues.

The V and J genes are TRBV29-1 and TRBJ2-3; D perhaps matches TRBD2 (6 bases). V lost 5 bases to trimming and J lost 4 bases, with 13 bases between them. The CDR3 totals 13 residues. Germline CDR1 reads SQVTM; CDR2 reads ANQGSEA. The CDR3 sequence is CSVSLWEADTQYF. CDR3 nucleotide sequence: TGCAGCGTTTCCCTTTGGGAGGCAGATACGCAGTATTTT.

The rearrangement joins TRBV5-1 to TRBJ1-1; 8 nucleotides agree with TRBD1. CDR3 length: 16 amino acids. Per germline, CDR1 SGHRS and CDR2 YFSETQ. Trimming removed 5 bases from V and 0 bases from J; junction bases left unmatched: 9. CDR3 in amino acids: CASRPAAGGMNTEAFF. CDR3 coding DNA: TGCGCCAGCAGACCGGCAGCAGGGGGCATGAACACTGAAGCTTTCTTT.

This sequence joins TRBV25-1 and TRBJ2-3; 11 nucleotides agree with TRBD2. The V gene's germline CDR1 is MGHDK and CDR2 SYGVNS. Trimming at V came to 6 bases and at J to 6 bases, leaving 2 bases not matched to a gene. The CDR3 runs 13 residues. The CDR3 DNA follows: TGTGCCAGCAGGTCTAGCGGGGGGGATACGCAGTATTTT. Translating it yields CASRSSGGDTQYF.

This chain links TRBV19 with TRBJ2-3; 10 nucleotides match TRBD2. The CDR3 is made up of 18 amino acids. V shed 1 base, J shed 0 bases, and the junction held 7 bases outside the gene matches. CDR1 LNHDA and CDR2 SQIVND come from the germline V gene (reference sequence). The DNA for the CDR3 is TGTGCCAGTAGTATAGCCGGACTAGCGGCTCTGAGCACAGATACGCAGTATTTT. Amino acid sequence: CASSIAGLAALSTDTQYF.

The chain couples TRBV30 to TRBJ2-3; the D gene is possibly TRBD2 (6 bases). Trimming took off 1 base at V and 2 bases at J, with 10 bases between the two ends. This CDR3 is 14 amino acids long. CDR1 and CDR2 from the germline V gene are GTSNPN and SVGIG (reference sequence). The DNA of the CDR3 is TGTGCCTGGAGTGGGGGGAGGAACACAGATACGCAGTATTTT. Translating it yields CAWSGGRNTDTQYF.

The CDR3: CSARQGVNTEAFF. In DNA form, the CDR3 reads TGCAGCGCCAGACAGGGAGTGAACACTGAAGCTTTCTTT. The genes are TRBV29-1 and TRBJ1-1; 7 nucleotides match TRBD1. Germline V CDR1 and CDR2: SQVTM, ANQGSEA. CDR3 size: 13 residues. V shed 7 bases and J 0 bases; nucleotides not matched to a gene: 5.

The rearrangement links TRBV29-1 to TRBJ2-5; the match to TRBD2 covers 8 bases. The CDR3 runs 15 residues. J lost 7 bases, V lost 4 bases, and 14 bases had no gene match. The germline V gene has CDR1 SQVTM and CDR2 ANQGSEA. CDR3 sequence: CSVGPQALAEGTQYF. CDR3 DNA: TGCAGCGTTGGCCCCCAAGCACTAGCGGAAGGGACCCAGTACTTC.

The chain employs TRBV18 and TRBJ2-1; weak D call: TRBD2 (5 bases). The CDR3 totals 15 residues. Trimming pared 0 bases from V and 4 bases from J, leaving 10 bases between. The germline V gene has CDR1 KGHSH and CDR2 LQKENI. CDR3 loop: CASSPPRGIYNEQFF. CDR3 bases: TGTGCCAGCTCACCACCGAGAGGGATTTACAATGAGCAGTTCTTC.

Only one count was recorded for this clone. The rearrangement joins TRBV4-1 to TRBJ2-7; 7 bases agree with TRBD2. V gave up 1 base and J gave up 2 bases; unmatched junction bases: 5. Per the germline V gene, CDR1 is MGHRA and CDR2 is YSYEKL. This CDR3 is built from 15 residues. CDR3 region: CASSQVYGGAYEQYF. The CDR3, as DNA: TGCGCCAGCAGCCAAGTTTATGGGGGGGCCTACGAGCAGTACTTC.

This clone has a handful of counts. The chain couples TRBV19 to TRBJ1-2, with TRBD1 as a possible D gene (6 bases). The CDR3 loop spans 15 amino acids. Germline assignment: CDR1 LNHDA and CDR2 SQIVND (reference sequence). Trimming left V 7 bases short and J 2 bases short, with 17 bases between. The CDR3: CASTLGGGDNYGYTF. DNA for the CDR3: TGTGCCAGTACCCTGGGAGGGGGGGACAACTATGGCTACACCTTC.

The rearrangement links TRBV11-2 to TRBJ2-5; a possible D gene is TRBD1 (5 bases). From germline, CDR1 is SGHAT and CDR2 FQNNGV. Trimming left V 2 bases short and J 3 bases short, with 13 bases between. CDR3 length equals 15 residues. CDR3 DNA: TGTGCCAGCAGCTTAATCCAGGGAAGAAAAGAGACCCAGTACTTC. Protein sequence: CASSLIQGRKETQYF.